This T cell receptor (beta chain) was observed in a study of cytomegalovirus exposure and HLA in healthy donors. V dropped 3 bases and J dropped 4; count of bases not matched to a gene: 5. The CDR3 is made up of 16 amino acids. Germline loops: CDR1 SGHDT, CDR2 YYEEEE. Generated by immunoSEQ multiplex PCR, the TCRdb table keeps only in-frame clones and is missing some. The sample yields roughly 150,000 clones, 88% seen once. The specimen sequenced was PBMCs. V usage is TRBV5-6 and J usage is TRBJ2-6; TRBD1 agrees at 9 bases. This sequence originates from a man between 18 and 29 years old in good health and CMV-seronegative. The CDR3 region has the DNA TGTGCCAGCAGCTCAGGGACAGGGAACGGGGCCAACGTCCTGACTTTC. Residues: CASSSGTGNGANVLTF.